The 5 T cell receptor beta chains presented below share a single source sample, sequenced in a study of a mutant IDH1 vaccine in newly diagnosed glioma. Antigens of these TCRs are unknown. Some clones are missing from TCRdb's copy, which holds only in-frame ones; the method was immunoSEQ multiplex PCR. This sample has around 60,000 clones; 84% occur once, and the top ten carry around 8.2%. The time point: week 11, during vaccination. The content of each vaccine dose was 300 ug of mutant IDH1 20-mer peptide, and topical imiquimod accompanied it. The specimen comprised PBMCs, sampled from a glioma patient whose treatment included an IDH1 peptide vaccine. All receptors come from a woman aged 45-60 years with glioma.

The V and J genes are TRBV4-2 and TRBJ1-1, with D perhaps matching TRBD1 (5 bases). Between the trimmed V and J ends, which lost 4 bases and 1 base, there was a span of 19 bases. Per germline, CDR1 LGHNA and CDR2 YNFKEQ. The CDR3 has 17 amino acids. CDR3 bases: TGTGCCAGCAGCCCCAAGGAGGGAGGGGCCCAGAACACTGAAGCTTTCTTT. The encoded protein is CASSPKEGGAQNTEAFF.

V usage is TRBV6-1 and J usage is TRBJ2-1; a possible D gene is TRBD1 (6 bases). V was cut by 8 bases and J by 4 bases, with 15 bases left in between. The CDR3 consists of 14 residues. The germline V gene has CDR1 MNHNS and CDR2 SASEGT. The chain's CDR3 is CASDGQDRYNEQFF. CDR3 nucleotides: TGTGCCAGCGACGGCCAAGACAGGTACAATGAGCAGTTCTTC.

The rearrangement uses TRBV28 and TRBJ2-7, with 8 bases aligning to TRBD1. The CDR3 has 14 residues. Germline V gene data show CDR1 as MDHEN and CDR2 as SYDVKM. The V gene end was trimmed by 6 bases and the J gene end by 5 bases; junction bases not matched to a gene: 9. The CDR3 bases are TGTGCCAGCAGAGTCACAGGGGGAGACGACGAGCAGTACTTC. Amino acid sequence: CASRVTGGDDEQYF.

This rearrangement joins TRBV19 to TRBJ2-5; 9 bases map to TRBD1. J gave up 5 bases and V 4 bases, and 8 bases lay outside the gene matches. The CDR3 covers 15 residues. From germline, CDR1 is LNHDA and CDR2 SQIVND (reference sequence). Here the CDR3 DNA reads TGTGCCAGTAGTACGATACAGGGGGCAGGGGAGACCCAGTACTTC. It yields the protein CASSTIQGAGETQYF.

This chain joins TRBV7-9 and TRBJ2-3; 10 bases match TRBD1. The length of the CDR3 is 14 residues. V trimming: 5 bases; J trimming: 5 bases; junction bases outside the gene matches: 4. Germline V gene data show CDR1 as SEHNR and CDR2 as FQNEAQ (reference sequence). The CDR3 loop is CASSPGQGGDTQYF. CDR3 sequence (DNA): TGTGCCAGCAGCCCTGGACAGGGGGGAGATACGCAGTATTTT. The entire variable domain, with the rest obtained from reference TRBV7-9 and TRBJ2-3, is as follows: DTGVSQNPRHKITKRGQNVTFRCDPISEHNRLYWYRQTLGQGPEFLTYFQNEAQLEKSRLLSDRFSAERPKGSFSTLEIQRTEQGDSAMYLCASSPGQGGDTQYFGPGTRLTVL.